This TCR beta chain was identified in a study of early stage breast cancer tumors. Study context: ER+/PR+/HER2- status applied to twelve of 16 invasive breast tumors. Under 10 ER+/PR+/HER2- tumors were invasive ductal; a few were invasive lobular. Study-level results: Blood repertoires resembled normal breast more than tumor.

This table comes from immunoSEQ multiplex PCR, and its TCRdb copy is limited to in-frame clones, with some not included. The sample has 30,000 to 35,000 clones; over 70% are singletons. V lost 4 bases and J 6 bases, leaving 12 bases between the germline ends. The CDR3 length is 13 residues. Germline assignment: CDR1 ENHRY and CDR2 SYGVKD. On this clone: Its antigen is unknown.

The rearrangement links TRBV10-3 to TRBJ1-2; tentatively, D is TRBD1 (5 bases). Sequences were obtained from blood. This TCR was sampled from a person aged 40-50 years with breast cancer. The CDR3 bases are TGTGCCATCAGTGTAGGGCAGGGTGATGGCTACACCTTC. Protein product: CAISVGQGDGYTF.